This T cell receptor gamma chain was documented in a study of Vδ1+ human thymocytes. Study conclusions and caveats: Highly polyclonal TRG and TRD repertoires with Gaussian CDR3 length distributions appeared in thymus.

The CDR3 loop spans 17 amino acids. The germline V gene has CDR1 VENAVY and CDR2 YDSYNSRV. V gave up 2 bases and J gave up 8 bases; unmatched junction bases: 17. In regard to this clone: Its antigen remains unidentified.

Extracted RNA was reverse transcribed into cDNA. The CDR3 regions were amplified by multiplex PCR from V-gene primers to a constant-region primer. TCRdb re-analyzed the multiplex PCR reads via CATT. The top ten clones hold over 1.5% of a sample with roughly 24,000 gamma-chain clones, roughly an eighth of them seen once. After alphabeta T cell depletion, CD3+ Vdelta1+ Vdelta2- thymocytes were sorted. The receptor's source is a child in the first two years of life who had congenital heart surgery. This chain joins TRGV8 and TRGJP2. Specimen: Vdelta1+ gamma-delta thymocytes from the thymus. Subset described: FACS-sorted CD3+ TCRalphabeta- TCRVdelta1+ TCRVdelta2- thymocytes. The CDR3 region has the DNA TGTGCCACCTGGGATATGGGGCCAGTAGTAGGGGATTGGATCAAGACGTTT. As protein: CATWDMGPVVGDWIKTF.